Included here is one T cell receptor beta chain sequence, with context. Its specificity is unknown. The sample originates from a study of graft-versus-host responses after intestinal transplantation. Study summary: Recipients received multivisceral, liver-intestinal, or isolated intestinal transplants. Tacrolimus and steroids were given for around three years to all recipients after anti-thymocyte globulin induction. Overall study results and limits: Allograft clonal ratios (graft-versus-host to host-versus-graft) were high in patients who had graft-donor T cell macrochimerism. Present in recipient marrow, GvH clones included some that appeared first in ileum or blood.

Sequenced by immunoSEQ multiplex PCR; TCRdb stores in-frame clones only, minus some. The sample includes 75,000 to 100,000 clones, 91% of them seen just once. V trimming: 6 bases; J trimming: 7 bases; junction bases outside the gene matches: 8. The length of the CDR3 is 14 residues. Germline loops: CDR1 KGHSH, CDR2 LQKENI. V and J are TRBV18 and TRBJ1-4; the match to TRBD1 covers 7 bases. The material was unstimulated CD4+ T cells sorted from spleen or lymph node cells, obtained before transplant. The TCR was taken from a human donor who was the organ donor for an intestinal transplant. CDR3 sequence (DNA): TGTGCCAGCTCGATCGGACAGGCCGGTGAAAAACTGTTTTTT. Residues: CASSIGQAGEKLFF.